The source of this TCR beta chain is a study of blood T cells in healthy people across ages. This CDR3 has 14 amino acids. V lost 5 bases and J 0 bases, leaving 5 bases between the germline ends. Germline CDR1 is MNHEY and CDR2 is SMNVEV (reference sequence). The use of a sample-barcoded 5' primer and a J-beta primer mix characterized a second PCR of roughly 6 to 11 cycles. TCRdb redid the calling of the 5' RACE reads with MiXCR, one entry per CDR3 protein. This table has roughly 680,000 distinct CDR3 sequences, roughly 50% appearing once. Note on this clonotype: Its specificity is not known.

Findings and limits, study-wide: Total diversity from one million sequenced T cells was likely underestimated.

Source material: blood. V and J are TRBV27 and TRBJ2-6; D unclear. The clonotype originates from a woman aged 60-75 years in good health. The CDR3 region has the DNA TGTGCCAGCAGTGGTTACTCTGGGGCCAACGTCCTGACTTTC. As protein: CASSGYSGANVLTF.